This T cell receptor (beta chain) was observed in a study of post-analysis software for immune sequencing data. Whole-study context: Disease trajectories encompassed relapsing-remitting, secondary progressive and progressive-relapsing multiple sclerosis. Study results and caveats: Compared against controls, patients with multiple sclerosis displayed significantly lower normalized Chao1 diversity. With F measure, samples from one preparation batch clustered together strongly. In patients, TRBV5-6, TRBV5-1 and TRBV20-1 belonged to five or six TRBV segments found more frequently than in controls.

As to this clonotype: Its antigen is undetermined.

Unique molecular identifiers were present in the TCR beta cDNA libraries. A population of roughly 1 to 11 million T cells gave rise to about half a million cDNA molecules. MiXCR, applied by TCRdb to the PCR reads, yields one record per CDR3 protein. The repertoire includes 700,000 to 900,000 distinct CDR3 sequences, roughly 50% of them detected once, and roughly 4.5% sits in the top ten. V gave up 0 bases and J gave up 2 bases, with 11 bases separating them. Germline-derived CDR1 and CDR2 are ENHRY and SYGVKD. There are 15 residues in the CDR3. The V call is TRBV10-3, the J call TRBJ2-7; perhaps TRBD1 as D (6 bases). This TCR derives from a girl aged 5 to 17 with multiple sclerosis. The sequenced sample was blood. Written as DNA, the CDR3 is TGTGCCATCAGTGAGTCGACGACAGGAGCCTACGAGCAGTACTTC. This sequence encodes CAISESTTGAYEQYF.